This T cell receptor (beta chain) was documented in a study of cytomegalovirus exposure and HLA in healthy donors. The CDR3 totals 12 residues. V lost 4 bases, J lost 5 bases, and 8 bases lay in between. The V gene's germline CDR1 is SGHTA and CDR2 FQGNSA. The PCR had 60 Vbeta and 13 Jbeta primers. In the original processing: There were around 80 million unique TCR beta chains by a later count, and approximately 10 million of them were shared. TCRdb keeps only in-frame clones here, not all; method: immunoSEQ multiplex PCR. For V, J and clone size, that table is used; D and trimming come from the DNA. This sample has 150,000 to 200,000 clones, with around 80% found just once.

This clonotype originated in a woman aged 25 to 39 in good health and CMV-seropositive. Specimen: PBMCs. V and J are TRBV7-2 and TRBJ2-5; TRBD2 is a possible D gene (5 bases). CDR3: CASSYRRETQYF. The CDR3, as DNA: TGTGCCAGCAGCTATAGGAGGGAGACCCAGTACTTC.